This T cell receptor (beta chain) was captured by sequencing in a study of CD8 T cells in Susac syndrome. Turning to the study itself: Patients with Susac syndrome were therapy-naive, on corticosteroids, or on intravenous immunoglobulin alone at the time that blood was drawn. Study conclusions and caveats: CD4+ T cell repertoires in Susac syndrome lacked clonal expansion.

cDNA came from 0.5 to 1 ug RNA primed by random hexamers. Amplification of the TCR beta CDR3 was carried out by immunoSEQ multiplex PCR, which spanned a total of 54 Vbeta and 13 Jbeta segments. TCRdb recomputed calls from the immunoSEQ multiplex PCR reads with MiXCR, one row per CDR3 protein. The table records more than 150,000 distinct CDR3 sequences, about 96% of them present only once. V shed 2 bases and J 0 bases; nucleotides not matched to a gene: 5. The germline V gene has CDR1 GTSNPN and CDR2 SVGIG (reference sequence). The CDR3 has 15 amino acids. Points on this clonotype: Its specificity is not known.

The chain has TRBV30 and TRBJ2-3; 7 nucleotides align to TRBD2. The source of this sequence is a human donor with Susac syndrome. The sequencing input was CD4+ T cells from PBMCs. The CDR3 nucleotides read TGTGCCTGGAGTCCGGGACTACTTAGCACAGATACGCAGTATTTT. It codes for CAWSPGLLSTDTQYF.